This T cell receptor beta chain emerged from a study of blood T cell repertoires in COVID-19. Study details: Acute and convalescent COVID-19 samples came from the United States, Italy and Spain. T cells, B-cell-depleted T cells, or PBMCs supplied cDNA or gDNA.

Germline CDR1 SGDLS, CDR2 YYNGEE. The CDR3 extends over 14 amino acids. J was trimmed by 4 bases and V by 3 bases; bases with no gene match: 4. In the original workflow: Nucleated cell counts were estimated from reference gene primer amplification. Measured with immunoSEQ multiplex PCR; TCRdb has only the in-frame clones, and not every one. For V, J and clone size, that table is used; D and trimming come from the DNA. Of about 30,000 clones in the sample, about 89% were seen once. Sample: peripheral blood. This sequence joins TRBV9 and TRBJ2-1, with 7 bases aligning to TRBD1. The sequence came from a human donor in a cohort sampled during active COVID-19. CDR3 sequence: CASSAGQTYNEQFF. CDR3 DNA sequence: TGTGCCAGCAGCGCGGGACAGACTTACAATGAGCAGTTCTTC.